The sequence of this TCR beta chain was determined in a study of cytomegalovirus exposure and HLA in healthy donors. Study-level results: One later analysis reportedly identified an Asian-associated ancestry cluster that showed fewer N-insertions than the roughly 670-donor mean. Donors were assumed by presence/absence analyses to have roughly uniform sequencing depth. Prior analysis indicated that the majority of TCR beta V segments exhibited productivity approximately 87% or approximately 30% of the time.

PCR used 60 Vbeta primers and 13 Jbeta primers. Profiled with immunoSEQ multiplex PCR; TCRdb holds only in-frame clones, not every one. This sample has some 56,000 clones; about 83% occur once, and the top ten carry more than 1.5%. The germline CDR1 and CDR2 sequences are SGHTA and FQGTGA. Trimming shortened V by 0 bases and J by 12 bases, and 12 bases separated the two germline ends. CDR3 length equals 13 residues. On this clone itself: Its antigen remains unknown.

What was sequenced was PBMCs. V and J are TRBV7-3 and TRBJ2-1; D gene uncertain. This TCR was recovered from a human donor in good health. The CDR3 reads CASSLTTSWAQFF. The DNA of the CDR3 is TGTGCCAGCAGCTTAACGACATCGTGGGCGCAGTTCTTC.